This T cell receptor (beta chain) is from a study of a mutant IDH1 vaccine in newly diagnosed glioma. Study background: Vaccine dosing followed radiotherapy by 4-6 weeks, or accompanied temozolomide cycles. Patients under treatment included 62.5% males and about 38% females and had a mean age of approximately 40 years. Study-wide findings and caveats: Pseudoprogression appeared independent of alterations in top peripheral clonotypes.

Germline V CDR1 and CDR2: SGHTA, FQGNSA. The CDR3 is 15 residues long. Trimming took off 0 bases at V and 0 bases at J, with 9 bases between the two ends. Time point denoted: week 11, during vaccination. Every vaccine dose comprised 300 ug of mutant IDH1 20-mer peptide plus topical imiquimod. Details on this clone: What it recognizes is unknown.

The table came from immunoSEQ multiplex PCR; TCRdb's copy has only in-frame clones and leaves some out. The data contain around 62,000 clones, about 89% of them singletons. The input for sequencing was PBMCs, taken from a glioma patient whose treatment included an IDH1 peptide vaccine. V is TRBV7-2 and J is TRBJ2-7; unclear D gene. The sequence came from a middle-aged man with glioma. This chain's CDR3 is CASSLARRSSYEQYF. The DNA for the CDR3 is TGTGCCAGCAGCTTAGCAAGAAGAAGCTCCTACGAGCAGTACTTC.